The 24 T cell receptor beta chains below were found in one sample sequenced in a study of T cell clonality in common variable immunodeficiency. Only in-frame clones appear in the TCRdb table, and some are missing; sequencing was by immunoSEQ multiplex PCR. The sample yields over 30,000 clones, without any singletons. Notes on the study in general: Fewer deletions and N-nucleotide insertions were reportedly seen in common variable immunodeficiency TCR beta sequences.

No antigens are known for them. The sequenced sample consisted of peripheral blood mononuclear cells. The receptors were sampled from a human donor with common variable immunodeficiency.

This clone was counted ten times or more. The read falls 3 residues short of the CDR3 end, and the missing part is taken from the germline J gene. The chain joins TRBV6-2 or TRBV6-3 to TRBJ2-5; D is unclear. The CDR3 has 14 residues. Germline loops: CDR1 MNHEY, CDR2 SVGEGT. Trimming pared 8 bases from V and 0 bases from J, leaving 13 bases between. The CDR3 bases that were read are TGTGCCAGCCGTGCAAGCGAAAACCAAGAGACC. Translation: CASRASENQET. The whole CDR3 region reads CASRASENQETQYF.

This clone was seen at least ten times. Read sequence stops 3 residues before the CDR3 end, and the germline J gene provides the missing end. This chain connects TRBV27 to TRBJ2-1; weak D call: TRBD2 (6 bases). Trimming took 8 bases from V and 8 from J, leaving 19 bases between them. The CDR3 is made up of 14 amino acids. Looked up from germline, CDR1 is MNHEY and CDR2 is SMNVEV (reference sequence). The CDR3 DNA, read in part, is TGTGCCAGCCGCGGACTACCCCTTGTGCATGAG. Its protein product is CASRGLPLVHE. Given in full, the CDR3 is CASRGLPLVHEQFF.

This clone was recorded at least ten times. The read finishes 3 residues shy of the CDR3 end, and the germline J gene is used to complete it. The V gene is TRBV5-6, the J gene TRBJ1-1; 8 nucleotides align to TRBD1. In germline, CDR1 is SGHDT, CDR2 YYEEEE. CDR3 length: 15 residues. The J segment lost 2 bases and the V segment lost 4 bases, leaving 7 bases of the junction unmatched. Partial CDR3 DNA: TGTGCCAGCAGCGGTCCCGGGACAGGCAACACTGAA. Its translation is CASSGPGTGNTE. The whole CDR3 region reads CASSGPGTGNTEAFF.

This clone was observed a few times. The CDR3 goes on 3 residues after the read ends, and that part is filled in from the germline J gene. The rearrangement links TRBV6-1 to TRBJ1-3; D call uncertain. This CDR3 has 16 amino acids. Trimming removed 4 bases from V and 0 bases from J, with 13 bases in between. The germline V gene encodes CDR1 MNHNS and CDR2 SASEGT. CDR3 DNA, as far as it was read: TGTGCCAGCAGTGCGTTGTTAGTTGACTCTGGAAACACC. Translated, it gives CASSALLVDSGNT. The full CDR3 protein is CASSALLVDSGNTIYF.

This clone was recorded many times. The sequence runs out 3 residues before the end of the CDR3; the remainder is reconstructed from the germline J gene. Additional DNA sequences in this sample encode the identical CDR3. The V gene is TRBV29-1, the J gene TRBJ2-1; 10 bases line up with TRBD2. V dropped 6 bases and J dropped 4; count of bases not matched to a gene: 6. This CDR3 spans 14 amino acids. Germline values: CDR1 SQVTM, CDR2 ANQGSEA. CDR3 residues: CSVERTSGYNEQFF. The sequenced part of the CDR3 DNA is TGCAGCGTCGAACGGACTAGCGGTTACAATGAG.

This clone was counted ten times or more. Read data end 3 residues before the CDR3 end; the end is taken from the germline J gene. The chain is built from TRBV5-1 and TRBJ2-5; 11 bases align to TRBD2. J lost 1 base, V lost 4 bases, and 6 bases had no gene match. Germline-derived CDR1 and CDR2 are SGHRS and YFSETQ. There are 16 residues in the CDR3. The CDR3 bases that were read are TGCGCCAGCAGCCCACTAGCGGGAGCAGGCCAAGAGACC. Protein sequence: CASSPLAGAGQET. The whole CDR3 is CASSPLAGAGQETQYF. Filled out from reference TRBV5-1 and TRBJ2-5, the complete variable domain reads KAGVTQTPRYLIKTRGQQVTLSCSPISGHRSVSWYQQTPGQGLQFLFEYFSETQRNKGNFPGRFSGRQFSNSRSEMNVSTLELGDSALYLCASSPLAGAGQETQYFGPGTRLLVL.

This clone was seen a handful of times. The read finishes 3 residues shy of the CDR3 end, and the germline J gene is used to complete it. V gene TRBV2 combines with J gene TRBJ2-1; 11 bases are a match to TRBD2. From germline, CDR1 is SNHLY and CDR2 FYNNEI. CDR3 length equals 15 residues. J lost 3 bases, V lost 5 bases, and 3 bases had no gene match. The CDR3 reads CASSPGLAGYNEQFF. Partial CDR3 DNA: TGTGCCAGCAGTCCTGGACTAGCGGGCTACAATGAG. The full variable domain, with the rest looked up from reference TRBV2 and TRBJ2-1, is EPEVTQTPSHQVTQMGQEVILRCVPISNHLYFYWYRQILGQKVEFLVSFYNNEISEKSEIFDDQFSVERPDGSNFTLKIRSTKLEDSAMYFCASSPGLAGYNEQFFGPGTRLTVL.

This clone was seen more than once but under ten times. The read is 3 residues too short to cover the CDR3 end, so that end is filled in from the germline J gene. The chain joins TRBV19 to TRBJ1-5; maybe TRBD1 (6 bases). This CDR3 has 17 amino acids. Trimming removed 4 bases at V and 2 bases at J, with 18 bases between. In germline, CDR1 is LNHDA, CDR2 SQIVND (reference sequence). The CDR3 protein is CASSTVGGAVGNQPQHF. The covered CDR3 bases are TGTGCCAGTAGTACGGTTGGGGGGGCTGTGGGCAATCAGCCC.

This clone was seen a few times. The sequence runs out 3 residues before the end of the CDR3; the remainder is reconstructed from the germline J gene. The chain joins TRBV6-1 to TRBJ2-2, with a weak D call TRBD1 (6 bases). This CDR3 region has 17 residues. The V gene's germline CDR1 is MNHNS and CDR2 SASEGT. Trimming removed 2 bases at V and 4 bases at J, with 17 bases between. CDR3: CASSESIGDKPTGELFF. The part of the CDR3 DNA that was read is TGTGCCAGCAGTGAATCAATCGGGGACAAACCCACCGGGGAG.

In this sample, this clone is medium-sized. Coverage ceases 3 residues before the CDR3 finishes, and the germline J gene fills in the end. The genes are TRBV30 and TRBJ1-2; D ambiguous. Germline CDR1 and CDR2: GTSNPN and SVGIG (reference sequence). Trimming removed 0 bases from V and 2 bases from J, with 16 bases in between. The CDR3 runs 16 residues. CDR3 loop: CAWSVLTWTANYGYTF. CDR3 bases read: TGTGCCTGGAGTGTCCTGACATGGACTGCGAACTATGGC.

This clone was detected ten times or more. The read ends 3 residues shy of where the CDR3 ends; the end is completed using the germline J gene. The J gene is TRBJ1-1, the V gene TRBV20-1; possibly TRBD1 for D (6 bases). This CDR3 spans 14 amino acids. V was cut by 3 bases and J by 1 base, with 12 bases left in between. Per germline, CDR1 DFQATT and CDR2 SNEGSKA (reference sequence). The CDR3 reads CSASDRRGNTEAFF. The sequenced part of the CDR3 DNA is TGCAGTGCTAGTGACCGCAGGGGGAACACTGAA.

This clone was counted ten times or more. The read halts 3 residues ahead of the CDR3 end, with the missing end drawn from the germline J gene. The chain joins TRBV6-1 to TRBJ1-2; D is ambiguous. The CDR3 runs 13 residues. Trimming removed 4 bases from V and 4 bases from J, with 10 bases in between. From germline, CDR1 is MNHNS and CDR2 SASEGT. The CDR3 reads CASSARGLYGYTF. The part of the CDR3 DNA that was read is TGTGCCAGCAGTGCCAGAGGGCTCTATGGC.

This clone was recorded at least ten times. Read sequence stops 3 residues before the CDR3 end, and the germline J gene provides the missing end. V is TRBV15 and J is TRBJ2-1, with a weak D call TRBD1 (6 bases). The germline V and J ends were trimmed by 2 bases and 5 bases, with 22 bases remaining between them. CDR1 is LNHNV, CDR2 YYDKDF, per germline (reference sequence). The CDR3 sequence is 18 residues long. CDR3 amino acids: CATSRFKQGWSKNNEQFF. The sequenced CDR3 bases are TGTGCCACCAGCAGATTTAAACAGGGCTGGTCGAAGAACAATGAG.

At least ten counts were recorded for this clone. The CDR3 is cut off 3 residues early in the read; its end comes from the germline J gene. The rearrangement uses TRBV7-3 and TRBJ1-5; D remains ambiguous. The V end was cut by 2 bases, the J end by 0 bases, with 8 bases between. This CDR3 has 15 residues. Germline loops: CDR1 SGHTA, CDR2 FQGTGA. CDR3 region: CASSLRHYSNQPQHF. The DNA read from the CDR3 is TGTGCCAGCAGCTTACGGCACTATAGCAATCAGCCC.

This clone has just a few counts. CDR3 sequence: CASSEELAVVYNEQFF. CDR3 bases read: TGTGCCAGCAGTGAAGAGCTAGCGGTGGTCTACAATGAG. The chain combines TRBV2 with TRBJ2-1; 7 nucleotides agree with TRBD2. The read ends 3 residues before the CDR3 terminus; that terminus is restored from the germline J gene. Trimming removed 1 base from V and 3 bases from J; junction bases left unmatched: 6. Germline CDR1 SNHLY, CDR2 FYNNEI. The CDR3 is 16 residues long.

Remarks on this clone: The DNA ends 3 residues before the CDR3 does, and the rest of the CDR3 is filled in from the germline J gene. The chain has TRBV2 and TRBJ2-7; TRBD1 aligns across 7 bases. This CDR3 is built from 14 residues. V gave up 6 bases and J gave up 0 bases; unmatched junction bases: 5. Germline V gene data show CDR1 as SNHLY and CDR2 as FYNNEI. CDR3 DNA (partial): TGTGCCAGCAGCATGGGACAGACCTCCTACGAG. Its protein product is CASSMGQTSYE. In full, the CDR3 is CASSMGQTSYEQYF. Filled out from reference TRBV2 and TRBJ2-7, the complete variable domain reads EPEVTQTPSHQVTQMGQEVILRCVPISNHLYFYWYRQILGQKVEFLVSFYNNEISEKSEIFDDQFSVERPDGSNFTLKIRSTKLEDSAMYFCASSMGQTSYEQYFGPGTRLTVT.

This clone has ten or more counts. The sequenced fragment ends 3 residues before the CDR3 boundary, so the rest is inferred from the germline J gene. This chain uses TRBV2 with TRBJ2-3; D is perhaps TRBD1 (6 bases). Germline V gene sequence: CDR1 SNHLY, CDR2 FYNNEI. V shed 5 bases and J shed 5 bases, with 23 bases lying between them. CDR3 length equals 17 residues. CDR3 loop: CASSHHREVNSEDTQYF. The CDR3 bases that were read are TGTGCCAGCAGTCACCACAGGGAAGTGAATTCGGAAGATACG.

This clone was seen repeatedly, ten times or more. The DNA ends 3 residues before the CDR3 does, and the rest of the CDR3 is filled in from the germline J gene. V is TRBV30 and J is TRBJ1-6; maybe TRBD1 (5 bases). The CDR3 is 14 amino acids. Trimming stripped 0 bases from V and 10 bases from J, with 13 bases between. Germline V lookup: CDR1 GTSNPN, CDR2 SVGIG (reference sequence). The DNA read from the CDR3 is TGTGCCTGGAGTGTAGGTGGGGGGTCCTCACCC. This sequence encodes CAWSVGGGSSP. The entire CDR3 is CAWSVGGGSSPLHF.

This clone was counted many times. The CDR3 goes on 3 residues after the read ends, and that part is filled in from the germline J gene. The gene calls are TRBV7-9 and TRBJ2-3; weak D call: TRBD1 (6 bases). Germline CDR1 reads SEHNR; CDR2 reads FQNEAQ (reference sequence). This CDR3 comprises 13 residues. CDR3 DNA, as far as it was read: TGTGCCAGCAGCCCCCAGGACAGTGCAACG. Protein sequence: CASSPQDSAT. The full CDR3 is CASSPQDSATQYF.

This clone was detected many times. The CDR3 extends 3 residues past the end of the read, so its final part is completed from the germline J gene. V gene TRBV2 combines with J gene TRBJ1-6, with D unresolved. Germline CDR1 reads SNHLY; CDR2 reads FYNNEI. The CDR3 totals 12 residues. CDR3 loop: CASSVAGWTLHF. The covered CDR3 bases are TGTGCCAGCAGTGTTGCGGGGTGGACC. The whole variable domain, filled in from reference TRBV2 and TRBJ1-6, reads EPEVTQTPSHQVTQMGQEVILRCVPISNHLYFYWYRQILGQKVEFLVSFYNNEISEKSEIFDDQFSVERPDGSNFTLKIRSTKLEDSAMYFCASSVAGWTLHFGNGTRLTVT.

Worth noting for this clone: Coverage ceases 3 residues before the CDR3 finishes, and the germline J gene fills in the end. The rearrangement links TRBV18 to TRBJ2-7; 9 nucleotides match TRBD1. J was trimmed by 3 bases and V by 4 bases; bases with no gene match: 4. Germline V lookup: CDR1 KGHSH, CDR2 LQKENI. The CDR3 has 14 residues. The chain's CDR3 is CASSRGTGSYEQYF. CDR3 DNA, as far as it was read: TGTGCCAGCTCACGGGGGACAGGGAGCTACGAG.

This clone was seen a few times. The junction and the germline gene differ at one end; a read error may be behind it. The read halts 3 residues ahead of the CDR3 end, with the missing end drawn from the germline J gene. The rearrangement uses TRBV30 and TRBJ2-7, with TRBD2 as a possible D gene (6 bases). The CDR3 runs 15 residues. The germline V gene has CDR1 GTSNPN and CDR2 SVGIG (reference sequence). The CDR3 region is CALSPIRDLAYEQYF. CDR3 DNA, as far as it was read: TGTGCCTTGAGTCCAATCCGGGACTTGGCCTACGAG.

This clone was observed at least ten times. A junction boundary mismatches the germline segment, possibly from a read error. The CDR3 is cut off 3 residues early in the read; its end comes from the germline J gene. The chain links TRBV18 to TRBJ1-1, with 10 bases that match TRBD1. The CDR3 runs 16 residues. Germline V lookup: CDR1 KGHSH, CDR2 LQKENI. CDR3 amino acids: CASSSPGQGGNTEAFF. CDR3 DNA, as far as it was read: TGTGCCAGCTCATCACCAGGACAGGGGGGGAACACTGAA. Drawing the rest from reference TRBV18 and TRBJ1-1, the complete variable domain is NAGVMQNPRHLVRRRGQEARLRCSPMKGHSHVYWYRQLPEEGLKFMVYLQKENIIDESGMPKERFSAEFPKEGPSILRIQQVVRGDSAAYFCASSSPGQGGNTEAFFGQGTRLTVV.

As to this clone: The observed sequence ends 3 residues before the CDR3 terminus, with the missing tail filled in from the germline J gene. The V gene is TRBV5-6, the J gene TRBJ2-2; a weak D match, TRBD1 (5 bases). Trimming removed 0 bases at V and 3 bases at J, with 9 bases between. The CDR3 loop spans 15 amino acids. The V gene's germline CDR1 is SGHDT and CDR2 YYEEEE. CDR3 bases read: TGTGCCAGCAGCTTGGTGACAGCCCACACCGGGGAG. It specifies CASSLVTAHTGE. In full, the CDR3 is CASSLVTAHTGELFF. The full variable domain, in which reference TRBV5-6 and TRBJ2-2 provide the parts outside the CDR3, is DAGVTQSPTHLIKTRGQQVTLRCSPKSGHDTVSWYQQALGQGPQFIFQYYEEEERQRGNFPDRFSGHQFPNYSSELNVNALLLGDSALYLCASSLVTAHTGELFFGEGSRLTVL.